This T cell receptor beta chain was obtained from a study of T cell responses to AZD1222 COVID-19 vaccine (dated by TCRdb to the early 2020s). About the investigation overall: A total of under 250 trial participants underwent TCR sequencing, of whom nearly 210 had received two doses of AZD1222 and roughly 26 had received two doses of the MenACWY control vaccine. Enrollment into the trials was organized by age into subgroups of 18-55, 56-69 and 70-plus years, and those subgroups contained roughly 160, 29 and 62 TCR-sequenced participants, respectively. Overall study results and their limits: No day 14 peak-response samples were available, so repertoires were characterized only after the peak T cell response. Most participants were white British and females outnumbered males, and the authors suggested that clonal diversity may have been underestimated. After two AZD1222 doses, spike-specific TCR breadth and depth were significantly higher than at day 0 and than in MenACWY recipients. Conclusions about previously exposed vaccinees were limited because only a handful of AZD1222 recipients were SARS-CoV-2 seropositive at baseline. Vaccine-associated CD4 TCRs spanned the whole spike protein, with dominant responses in regions 160-218 and 743-854. Nearly half of unique spike-specific TCRs reportedly recognized epitopes outside regions mutated in the B.1.351 and B.1.1.7 variants. In the small 56-69-year group, the increase in depth fell short of significance, most likely because of low power.

The CDR3 regions of human TCRbeta chains were subjected to immunosequencing. In the source study's methods: Repertoire TCRs were checked for matches against a reference library of SARS-CoV-2-specific TCRs that had been generated using the MIRA antigen-specificity platform. Breadth was defined as the fraction of unique TCRs that were SARS-CoV-2-associated. Depth was defined as the fraction of total T cells that were SARS-CoV-2-associated. Using the MIRA data, every spike-specific TCR was mapped to the spike region that the TCR reacted to and assigned to either a CD4 or a CD8 class. Log10-transformed breadth and depth values were compared by one-way ANOVA with Sidak's multiple comparisons tests. The clones in this table, taken by TCRdb from immuneACCESS, are in-frame only. Not every clone is retained; where verified, under half of the shortfall comes from an unresolved V gene, and the cause of the rest is unknown. V and J calls and clone size are as listed in that table; D and trimming were resolved from the DNA. For this sample there are fewer than 85,000 clones; about four fifths appear just once. The ten largest clones represent about 1.3% of the sample.

Per the publication, the time point label means: about 28 days (+/-7) after the second vaccine dose. AZD1222 recipients whose second dose came at about 4 weeks and those whose second dose came at about 12 weeks were combined into one group, since spike-specific TCR depth and breadth did not differ between the two schedules. The vaccinee samples were drawn from two UK trials, COV001 and COV002, one of which was a single-blind randomized controlled phase 2/3 trial testing AZD1222 (ChAdOx1 nCoV-19) in healthy adults. Trial participant PBMC samples were collected at day 0 and day 28 after the second dose for TCRbeta chain sequencing. There are 13 amino acids in the CDR3, from cysteine to phenylalanine inclusive. Only the CDR3 part of the read is kept: 39 bases, read in frame from the first base. CDR1 SGHVS and CDR2 FNYEAQ are derived from the germline V gene. The germline ends are 10 bases apart after V is trimmed by 4 bases and J by 3 bases.

Comments on this clone: Its cognate antigen has yet to be identified. Base-call qualities are not available, and no considerably larger clone is one nucleotide away.

This specimen was peripheral blood, taken 28 days after the second AZD1222 dose. The V and J genes are TRBV7-6 and TRBJ2-7; too little of a D gene remains to name it. The TCR originated in an adult who received the AZD1222 COVID-19 vaccine. The sequenced DNA is TGTGCCAGCAGCTCCCTGGACGGCTACGAGCAGTACTTC. Translated, this gives CASSSLDGYEQYF.